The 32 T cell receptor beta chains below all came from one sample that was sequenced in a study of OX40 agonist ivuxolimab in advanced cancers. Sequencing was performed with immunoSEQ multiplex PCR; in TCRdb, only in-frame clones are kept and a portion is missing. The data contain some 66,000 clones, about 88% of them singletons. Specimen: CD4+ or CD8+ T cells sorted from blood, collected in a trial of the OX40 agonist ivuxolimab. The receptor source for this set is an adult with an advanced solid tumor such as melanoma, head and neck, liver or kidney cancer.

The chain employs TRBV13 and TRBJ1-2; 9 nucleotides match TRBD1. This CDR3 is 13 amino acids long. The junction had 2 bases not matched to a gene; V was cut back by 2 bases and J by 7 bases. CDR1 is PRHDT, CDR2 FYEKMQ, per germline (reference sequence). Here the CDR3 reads CASSLWDRVGYTF. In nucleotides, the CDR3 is TGTGCCAGCAGCTTATGGGACAGGGTTGGCTACACCTTC.

The CDR3 spells CSVDFVLTDTQYF. CDR3 DNA sequence: TGCAGCGTTGACTTTGTCCTCACAGATACGCAGTATTTT. V and J are TRBV29-1 and TRBJ2-3, with D hard to call. The CDR3 has 13 residues. The germline V and J ends were trimmed by 3 bases and 2 bases, with 9 bases remaining between them. Germline V gene lookup returns CDR1 SQVTM and CDR2 ANQGSEA.

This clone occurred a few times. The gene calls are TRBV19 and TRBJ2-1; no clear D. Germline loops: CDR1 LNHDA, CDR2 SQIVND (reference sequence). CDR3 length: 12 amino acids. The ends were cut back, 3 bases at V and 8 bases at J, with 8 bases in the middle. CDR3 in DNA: TGTGCCAGTAGTATGGGCCTGTATGAGCAGTTCTTC. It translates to CASSMGLYEQFF.

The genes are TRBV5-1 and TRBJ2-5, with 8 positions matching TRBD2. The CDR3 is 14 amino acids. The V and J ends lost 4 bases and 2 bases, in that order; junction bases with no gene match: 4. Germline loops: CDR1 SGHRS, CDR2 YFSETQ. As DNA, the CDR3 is TGCGCCAGCAGCCCGACTAGCGAGCAAGAGACCCAGTACTTC. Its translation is CASSPTSEQETQYF.

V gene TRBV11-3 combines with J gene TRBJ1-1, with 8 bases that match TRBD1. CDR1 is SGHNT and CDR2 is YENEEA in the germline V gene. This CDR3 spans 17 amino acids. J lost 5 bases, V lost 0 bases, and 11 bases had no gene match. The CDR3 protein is CASSLDLLGQGGTEAFF. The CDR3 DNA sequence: TGTGCCAGCAGCTTAGATCTCCTAGGACAGGGAGGGACTGAAGCTTTCTTT.

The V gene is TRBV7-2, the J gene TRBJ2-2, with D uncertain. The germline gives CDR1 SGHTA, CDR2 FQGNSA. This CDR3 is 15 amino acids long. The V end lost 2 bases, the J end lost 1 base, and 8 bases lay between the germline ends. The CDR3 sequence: CASSLWAKNTGELFF. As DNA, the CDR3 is TGTGCCAGCAGCTTATGGGCCAAGAACACCGGGGAGCTGTTTTTT.

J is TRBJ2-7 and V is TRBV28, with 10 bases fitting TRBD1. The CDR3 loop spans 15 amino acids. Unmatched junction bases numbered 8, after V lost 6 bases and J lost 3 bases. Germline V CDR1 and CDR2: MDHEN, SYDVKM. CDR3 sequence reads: CASRPDRGGFYEQYF. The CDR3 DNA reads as TGTGCCAGCAGGCCGGACAGGGGGGGGTTCTACGAGCAGTACTTC.

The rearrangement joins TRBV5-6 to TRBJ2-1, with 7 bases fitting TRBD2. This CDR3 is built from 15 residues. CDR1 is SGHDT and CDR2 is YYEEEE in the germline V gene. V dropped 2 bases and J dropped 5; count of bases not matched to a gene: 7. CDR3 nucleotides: TGTGCCAGCAGCTTCGCCCTAGCGGTTAACAATGAGCAGTTCTTC. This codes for CASSFALAVNNEQFF.

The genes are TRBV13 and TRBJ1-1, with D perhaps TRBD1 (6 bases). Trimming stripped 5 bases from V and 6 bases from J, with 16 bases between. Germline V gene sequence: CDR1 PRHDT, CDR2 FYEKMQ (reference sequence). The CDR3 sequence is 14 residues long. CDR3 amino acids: CASSVVDRGAEAFF. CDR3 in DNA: TGTGCCAGCAGCGTGGTTGATAGGGGGGCTGAAGCTTTCTTT. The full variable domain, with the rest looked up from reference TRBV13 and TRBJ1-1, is AAGVIQSPRHLIKEKRETATLKCYPIPRHDTVYWYQQGPGQDPQFLISFYEKMQSDKGSIPDRFSAQQFSDYHSELNMSSLELGDSALYFCASSVVDRGAEAFFGQGTRLTVV.

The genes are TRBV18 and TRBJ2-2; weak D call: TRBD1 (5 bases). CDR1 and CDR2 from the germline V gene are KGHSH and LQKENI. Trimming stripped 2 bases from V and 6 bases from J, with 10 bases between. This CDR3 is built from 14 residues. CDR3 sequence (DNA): TGTGCCAGCTCACCAAGGGGTGAGGCCGGGGAGCTGTTTTTT. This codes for CASSPRGEAGELFF. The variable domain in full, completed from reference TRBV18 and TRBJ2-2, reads NAGVMQNPRHLVRRRGQEARLRCSPMKGHSHVYWYRQLPEEGLKFMVYLQKENIIDESGMPKERFSAEFPKEGPSILRIQQVVRGDSAAYFCASSPRGEAGELFFGEGSRLTVL.

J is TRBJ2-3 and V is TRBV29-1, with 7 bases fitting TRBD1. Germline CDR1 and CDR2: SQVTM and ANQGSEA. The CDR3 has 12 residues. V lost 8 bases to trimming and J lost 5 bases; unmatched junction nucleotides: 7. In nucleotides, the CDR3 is TGCAGCCACAGGGGTTCTGAAGATACGCAGTATTTT. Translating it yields CSHRGSEDTQYF.

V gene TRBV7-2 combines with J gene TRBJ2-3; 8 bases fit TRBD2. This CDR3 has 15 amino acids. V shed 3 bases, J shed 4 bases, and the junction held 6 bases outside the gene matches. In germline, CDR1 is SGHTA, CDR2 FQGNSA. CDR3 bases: TGTGCCAGCAGCTTGTCGGGAGGGCCCTCAGATACGCAGTATTTT. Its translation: CASSLSGGPSDTQYF.

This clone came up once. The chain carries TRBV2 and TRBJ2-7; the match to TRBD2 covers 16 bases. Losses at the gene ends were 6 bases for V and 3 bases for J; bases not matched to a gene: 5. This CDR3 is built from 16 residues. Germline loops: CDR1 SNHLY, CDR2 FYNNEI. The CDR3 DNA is TGTGCCAGCAGGACCGGGACTAGCGGGAGGGTCTACGAGCAGTACTTC. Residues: CASRTGTSGRVYEQYF.

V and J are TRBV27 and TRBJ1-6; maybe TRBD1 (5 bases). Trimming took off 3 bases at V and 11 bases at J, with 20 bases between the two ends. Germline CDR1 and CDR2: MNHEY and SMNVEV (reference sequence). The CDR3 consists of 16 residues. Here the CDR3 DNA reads TGTGCCAGCAGTTTGGTAGGGCTCCGGGGGAAACCACCCCTCCACTTT. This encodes CASSLVGLRGKPPLHF.

CDR3 nucleotides: TGTGCCAGCAGCTTAGCATACGGGGACACCCAAGAGACCCAGTACTTC. This sequence encodes CASSLAYGDTQETQYF. The J gene is TRBJ2-5, the V gene TRBV7-9, with D possibly matching TRBD1 (6 bases). This CDR3 contains 16 residues. The V end lost 0 bases, the J end lost 1 base, and 12 bases lay between the germline ends. CDR1 SEHNR and CDR2 FQNEAQ come from the germline V gene (reference sequence).

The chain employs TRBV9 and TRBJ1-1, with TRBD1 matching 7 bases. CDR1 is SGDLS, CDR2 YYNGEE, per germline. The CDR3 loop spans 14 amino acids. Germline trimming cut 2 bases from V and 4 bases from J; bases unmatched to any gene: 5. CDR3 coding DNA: TGTGCCAGCAGCGTCTCACCAGGGGGCACTGAAGCTTTCTTT. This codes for CASSVSPGGTEAFF.

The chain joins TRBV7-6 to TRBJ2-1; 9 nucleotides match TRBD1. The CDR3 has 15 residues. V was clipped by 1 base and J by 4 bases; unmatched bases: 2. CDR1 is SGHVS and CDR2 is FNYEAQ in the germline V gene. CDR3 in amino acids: CASSLGQGDYNEQFF. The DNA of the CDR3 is TGTGCCAGCAGCTTAGGACAGGGGGATTACAATGAGCAGTTCTTC. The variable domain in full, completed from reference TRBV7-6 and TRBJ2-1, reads GAGVSQSPRYKVTKRGQDVALRCDPISGHVSLYWYRQALGQGPEFLTYFNYEAQQDKSGLPNDRFSAERPEGSISTLTIQRTEQRDSAMYRCASSLGQGDYNEQFFGPGTRLTVL.

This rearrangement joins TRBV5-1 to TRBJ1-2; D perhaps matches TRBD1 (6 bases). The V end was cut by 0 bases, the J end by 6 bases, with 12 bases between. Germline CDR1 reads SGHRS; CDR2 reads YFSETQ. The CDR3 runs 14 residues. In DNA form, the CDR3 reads TGCGCCAGCAGCTTGGAGGCAGGGGACAATGGCTACACCTTC. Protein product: CASSLEAGDNGYTF.

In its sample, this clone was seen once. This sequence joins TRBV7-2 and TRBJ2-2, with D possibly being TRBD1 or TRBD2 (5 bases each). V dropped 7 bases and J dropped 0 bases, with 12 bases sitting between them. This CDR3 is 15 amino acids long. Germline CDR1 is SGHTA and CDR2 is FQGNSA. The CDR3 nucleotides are TGTGCCAGCACGAGGGGAGCTACGAACACCGGGGAGCTGTTTTTT. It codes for CASTRGATNTGELFF. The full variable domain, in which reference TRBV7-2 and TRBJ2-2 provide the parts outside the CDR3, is GAGVSQSPSNKVTEKGKDVELRCDPISGHTALYWYRQSLGQGLEFLIYFQGNSAPDKSGLPSDRFSAERTGGSVSTLTIQRTQQEDSAVYLCASTRGATNTGELFFGEGSRLTVL.

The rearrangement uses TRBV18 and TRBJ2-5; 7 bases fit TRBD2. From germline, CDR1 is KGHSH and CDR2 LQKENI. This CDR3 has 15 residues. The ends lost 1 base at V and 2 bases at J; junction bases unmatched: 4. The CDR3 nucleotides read TGTGCCAGCTCACCACAAGCTAGCGGACAAGAGACCCAGTACTTC. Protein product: CASSPQASGQETQYF.

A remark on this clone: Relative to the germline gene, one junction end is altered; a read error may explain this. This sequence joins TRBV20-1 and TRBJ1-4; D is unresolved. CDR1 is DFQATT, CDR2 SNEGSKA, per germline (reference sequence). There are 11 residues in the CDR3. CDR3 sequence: CSAPRAPSLVF. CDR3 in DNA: TGCAGTGCTCCCCGGGCCCCTTCCTTAGTTTTT.

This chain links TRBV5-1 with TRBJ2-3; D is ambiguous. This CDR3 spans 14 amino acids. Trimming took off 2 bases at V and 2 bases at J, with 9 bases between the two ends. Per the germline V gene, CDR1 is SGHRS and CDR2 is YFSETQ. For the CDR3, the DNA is TGCGCCAGCAGCTTAGGGCAGGTCACAGATACGCAGTATTTT. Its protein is CASSLGQVTDTQYF.

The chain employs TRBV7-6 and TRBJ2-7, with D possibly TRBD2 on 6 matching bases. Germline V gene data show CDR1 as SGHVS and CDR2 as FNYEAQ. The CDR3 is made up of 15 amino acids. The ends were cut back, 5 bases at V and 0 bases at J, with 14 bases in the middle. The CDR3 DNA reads TGTGCCAGCAGCCGCGGGACCACAAGCTCCTACGAGCAGTACTTC. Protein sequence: CASSRGTTSSYEQYF.

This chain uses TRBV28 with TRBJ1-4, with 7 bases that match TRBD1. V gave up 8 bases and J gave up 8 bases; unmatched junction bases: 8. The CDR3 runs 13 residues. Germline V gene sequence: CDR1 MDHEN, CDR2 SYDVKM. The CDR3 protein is CASVGTELEKLFF. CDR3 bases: TGTGCCAGCGTCGGGACAGAGTTGGAAAAACTGTTTTTT. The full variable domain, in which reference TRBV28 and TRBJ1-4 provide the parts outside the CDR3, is DVKVTQSSRYLVKRTGEKVFLECVQDMDHENMFWYRQDPGLGLRLIYFSYDVKMKEKGDIPEGYSVSREKKERFSLILESASTNQTSMYLCASVGTELEKLFFGSGTQLSVL.

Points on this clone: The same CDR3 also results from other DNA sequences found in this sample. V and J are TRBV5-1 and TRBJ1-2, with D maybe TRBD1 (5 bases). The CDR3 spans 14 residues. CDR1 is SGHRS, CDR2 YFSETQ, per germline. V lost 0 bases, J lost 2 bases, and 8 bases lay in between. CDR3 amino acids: CASSLGGTNYGYTF. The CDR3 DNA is TGCGCCAGCAGCTTGGGAGGGACCAACTATGGCTACACCTTC.

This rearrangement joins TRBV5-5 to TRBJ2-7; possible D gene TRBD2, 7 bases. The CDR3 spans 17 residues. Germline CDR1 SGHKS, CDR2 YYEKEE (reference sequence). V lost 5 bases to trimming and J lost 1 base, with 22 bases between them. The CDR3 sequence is CASRPVAGASGSYEQYF. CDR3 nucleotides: TGTGCCAGCAGGCCCGTTGCGGGGGCTAGCGGATCCTACGAGCAGTACTTC.

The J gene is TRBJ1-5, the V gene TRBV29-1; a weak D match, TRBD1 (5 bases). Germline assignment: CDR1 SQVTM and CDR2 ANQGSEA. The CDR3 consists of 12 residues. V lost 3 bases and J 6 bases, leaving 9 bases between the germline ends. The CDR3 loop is CSVEGRGQPQHF. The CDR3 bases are TGCAGCGTTGAGGGGCGTGGTCAGCCCCAGCATTTT.

CDR3 loop: CASYRGMIGNTEAFF. The CDR3 region has the DNA TGTGCGAGTTACAGGGGGATGATCGGAAACACTGAAGCTTTCTTT. The chain employs TRBV10-3 and TRBJ1-1, with 8 nucleotides matching TRBD1. The CDR3 runs 15 residues. Germline lookup yields CDR1 ENHRY and CDR2 SYGVKD.

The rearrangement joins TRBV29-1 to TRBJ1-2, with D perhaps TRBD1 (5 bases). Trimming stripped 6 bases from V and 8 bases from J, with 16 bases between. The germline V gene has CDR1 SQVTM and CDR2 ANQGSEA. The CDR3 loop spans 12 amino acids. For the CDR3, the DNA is TGCAGCGTGGGACGGAATAGGGAAGGCTACACCTTC. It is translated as CSVGRNREGYTF.

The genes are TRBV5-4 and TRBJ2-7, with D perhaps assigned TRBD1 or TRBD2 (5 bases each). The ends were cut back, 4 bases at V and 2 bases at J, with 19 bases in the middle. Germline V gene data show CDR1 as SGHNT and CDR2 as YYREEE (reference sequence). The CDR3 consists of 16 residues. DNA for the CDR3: TGTGCCAGCAGCCCGGCACCCGGGACCTCCCCCTACGAGCAGTACTTC. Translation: CASSPAPGTSPYEQYF.

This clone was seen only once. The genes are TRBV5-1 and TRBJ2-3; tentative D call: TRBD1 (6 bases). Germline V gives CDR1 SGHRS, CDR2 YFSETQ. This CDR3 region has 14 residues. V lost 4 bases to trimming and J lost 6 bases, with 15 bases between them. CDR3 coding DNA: TGCGCCAGCAGCACAGGGCTCACCTCTGATACGCAGTATTTT. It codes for CASSTGLTSDTQYF.

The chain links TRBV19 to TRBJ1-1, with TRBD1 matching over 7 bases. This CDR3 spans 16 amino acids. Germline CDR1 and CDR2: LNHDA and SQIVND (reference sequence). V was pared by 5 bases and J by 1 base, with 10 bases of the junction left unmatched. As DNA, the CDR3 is TGTGCCAGTAGTGCACGGGACAGCCGAAGGAACACTGAAGCTTTCTTT. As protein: CASSARDSRRNTEAFF.